This paragraph covers one T cell receptor beta chain sequence. Antigen specificity is unknown. This entry comes from a study of PD-1 blockade in classical Hodgkin lymphoma. Study-wide results and limits: Diversity in CD4+ TCRs, unlike that measured in CD8+ TCRs, had risen significantly by C4D1. Relapsed/refractory patients reportedly had the lowest baseline TCR diversity, below newly diagnosed patients, who were below healthy donors.

Time point: cycle 4 day 1 (C4D1), after more than five weeks of nivolumab. With no exception, relapse followed autologous stem cell transplantation in all patients, and brentuximab vedotin exposure varied. The investigators isolated CD8+ T cells from thawed PBMCs using magnetic negative selection. Sequencing used immunoSEQ multiplex PCR; TCRdb keeps in-frame clones, though not all of them. The table has approximately 3,000 clones, about 81% seen once. The CDR3 has 11 residues. In germline, CDR1 is MNHEY, CDR2 SMNVEV (reference sequence). V gave up 2 bases and J gave up 4 bases, with 2 bases separating them.

The material sequenced was CD8+ T cells from blood, taken before the fourth cycle of nivolumab. The source of this sequence is a human donor with classical Hodgkin lymphoma. The chain links TRBV27 to TRBJ2-5; no definite D call. The CDR3 coding sequence is TGTGCCAGCAGTTTAGGAGAGACCCAGTACTTC. Translating gives CASSLGETQYF.